Given below is one T cell receptor (beta chain) in context. Sequencing was performed with immunoSEQ multiplex PCR; in TCRdb, only in-frame clones are kept and a portion is missing. The sample shows 55,000 to 65,000 clones, around 87% of them seen only once. This specimen comes from a study of control samples from healthy donors and cancer patients. Specimen: PBMCs. This sequence was found in a woman aged 60-75 years with lung cancer.

CDR3 DNA: TGTGCCAGCTCACCCCGAGACAGAGCCTACGAGCAGTACTTC. Amino acids: CASSPRDRAYEQYF. The chain links TRBV18 to TRBJ2-7; a possible D gene is TRBD1 (5 bases). Germline V gene lookup returns CDR1 KGHSH and CDR2 LQKENI. Trimming took off 3 bases at V and 2 bases at J, with 11 bases between the two ends. The CDR3 extends over 14 amino acids.